Each of the 10 T cell receptor beta chains below was sequenced from the same sample in a study of Ad26.COV2.S vaccination and SARS-CoV-2 variants. Documented treatment: some 20 received Ad26.COV2.S at low or high dose, single or two shots; about 5 received placebo; per-sample allocation not given. Specimen acquisition occurred on day 63 following the initial vaccine or placebo injection. Generated by immunoSEQ multiplex PCR, the TCRdb table keeps only in-frame clones and is missing some. The sample has some 290,000 clones, around four fifths seen once. The sample in question was peripheral blood, obtained in a trial of Ad26.COV2.S vaccine versus placebo. The receptor set was obtained from a person between 18 and 65 years old who received the Ad26.COV2.S COVID-19 vaccine or a placebo.

This rearrangement joins TRBV4-2 to TRBJ1-2; D ambiguous. Between the trimmed V and J ends, which lost 0 bases and 5 bases, there was a span of 16 bases. Germline assignment: CDR1 LGHNA and CDR2 YNFKEQ. This CDR3 has 16 amino acids. CDR3 sequence (DNA): TGTGCCAGCAGCCAAGAACCTAGGACCGATGTTTATGGCTACACCTTC. Its translation is CASSQEPRTDVYGYTF.

A single count supports this clone. The chain joins TRBV5-5 to TRBJ1-2, with D uncertain. The germline CDR1 and CDR2 sequences are SGHKS and YYEKEE (reference sequence). The CDR3 contains 16 residues. Trimming cost V 6 bases and J 7 bases, with 25 bases left between them. The CDR3 here is CASNPMTVRGLTGYTF. The CDR3 DNA is TGTGCCAGCAACCCTATGACCGTGAGAGGGCTGACTGGCTACACCTTC.

This clone was found a few times. The rearrangement joins TRBV6-5 to TRBJ1-1; D perhaps matches TRBD1 (5 bases). CDR3 length: 14 amino acids. The germline CDR1 and CDR2 sequences are MNHEY and SVGAGI. Trimming stripped 6 bases from V and 10 bases from J, with 21 bases between. The chain's CDR3 is CASSPPGGNLGAFF. In DNA form, the CDR3 reads TGTGCCAGCAGCCCCCCCGGGGGGAATTTGGGAGCTTTCTTT.

The chain combines TRBV7-9 with TRBJ2-7, with 9 bases fitting TRBD1. V shed 3 bases, J shed 4 bases, and the junction held 4 bases outside the gene matches. The germline gives CDR1 SEHNR, CDR2 FQNEAQ (reference sequence). The CDR3 length is 14 residues. CDR3 bases: TGTGCCAGCAGCTTTGGGACAGGGTCTTACGAGCAGTACTTC. Encoded protein: CASSFGTGSYEQYF.

V is TRBV12-3 or TRBV12-4 and J is TRBJ1-2; unclear D gene. The CDR3 covers 12 residues. V was pared by 3 bases and J by 8 bases, with 10 bases between. The CDR3 spells CASSFIGRGYTF. CDR3 DNA: TGTGCCAGCAGTTTTATCGGGAGAGGCTACACCTTC.

V usage is TRBV7-9 and J usage is TRBJ2-1; perhaps TRBD2 as D (5 bases). The CDR3 runs 12 residues. CDR1 is SEHNR, CDR2 FQNEAQ, per germline (reference sequence). Trimming took 3 bases from V and 12 from J, leaving 12 bases between them. The DNA for the CDR3 is TGTGCCAGCAGCTTGGGGTCGGGGAGGCAGTTCTTC. Its protein product is CASSLGSGRQFF.

The chain recombines TRBV12-3 or TRBV12-4 with TRBJ1-2, with D unresolved. CDR3 length: 13 amino acids. The germline V and J ends were trimmed by 3 bases and 4 bases, with 9 bases remaining between them. CDR3 protein: CASSFSGTYGYTF. Here the CDR3 DNA reads TGTGCCAGCAGTTTTTCAGGCACCTATGGCTACACCTTC.

The chain couples TRBV7-2 to TRBJ2-3; TRBD2 agrees at 11 bases. Losses at the gene ends were 5 bases for V and 4 bases for J; bases not matched to a gene: 11. Germline V lookup: CDR1 SGHTA, CDR2 FQGNSA. This CDR3 spans 17 amino acids. CDR3 residues: CASSVQNSGGASDTQYF. For the CDR3, the DNA is TGTGCCAGCAGCGTCCAAAATAGCGGGGGGGCGTCAGATACGCAGTATTTT.

About this clone: One end of the junction is discordant with germline, which a read error may explain. The CDR3 DNA sequence: TGTGCCAGCAGCCTAGGGGGGTATCAGCCCCAGCATTTT. This encodes CASSLGGYQPQHF. The chain links TRBV13 to TRBJ1-5; TRBD1 is a possible D gene (6 bases). CDR1 and CDR2 (germline): PRHDT, FYEKMQ (reference sequence). The CDR3 loop spans 13 amino acids. The whole variable domain, remainder taken from reference TRBV13 and TRBJ1-5, is AAGVIQSPRHLIKEKRETATLKCYPIPRHDTVYWYQQGPGQDPQFLISFYEKMQSDKGSIPDRFSAQQFSDYHSELNMSSLELGDSALYFCASSLGGYQPQHFGDGTRLSIL.

V gene TRBV19 combines with J gene TRBJ2-6, with D perhaps TRBD1 (5 bases). The CDR3 is made up of 19 amino acids. CDR1 is LNHDA and CDR2 is SQIVND in the germline V gene (reference sequence). V shed 3 bases and J shed 0 bases, with 18 bases lying between them. The CDR3 reads CASSIGRFREPSGANVLTF. CDR3 nucleotide sequence: TGTGCCAGTAGTATCGGTCGGTTCAGGGAACCCTCTGGGGCCAACGTCCTGACTTTC.